The 13 T cell receptor beta chains reported below all come from one sample, sequenced in a study of response to subunit inactivated influenza vaccine. From the RT-PCR reads, TCRdb called clonotypes with MiXCR, one entry per CDR3 protein. Here the sample spans about 180,000 distinct CDR3 sequences, 9.2% being singletons. Material: non-naive T cells sorted from PBMCs, obtained on the day of vaccination. The receptors come from a man in his fifties who received an inactivated influenza vaccine.

This clonotype occurred a few times. The genes are TRBV5-6 and TRBJ1-4, with 9 bases that match TRBD1. J gave up 6 bases and V 4 bases, and 7 bases lay outside the gene matches. The CDR3 loop spans 15 amino acids. CDR1 SGHDT and CDR2 YYEEEE come from the germline V gene. CDR3 amino acids: CASSLPGQGYEKLFF. DNA of the CDR3: TGTGCCAGCAGCCTGCCGGGACAGGGCTATGAAAAACTGTTTTTT.

This clonotype was counted only a few times. This chain joins TRBV10-3 and TRBJ2-5; a weak D match, TRBD2 (5 bases). This CDR3 has 17 residues. CDR1 and CDR2 (germline): ENHRY, SYGVKD. V was shortened by 3 bases and J by 1 base, with 18 bases between the two germline ends. The DNA for the CDR3 is TGTGCCATCAGTGAACCCACGCGCGGGTCAGGCCAAGAGACCCAGTACTTC. This translates into CAISEPTRGSGQETQYF.

The rearrangement joins TRBV6-1 to TRBJ2-2; 7 bases fit TRBD1. The junction had 7 bases not matched to a gene; V was cut back by 6 bases and J by 3 bases. Germline CDR1 MNHNS, CDR2 SASEGT. The CDR3 covers 15 residues. The DNA of the CDR3 is TGTGCCAGCAGGCGACAGGGTTTGGACACCGGGGAGCTGTTTTTT. The encoded protein is CASRRQGLDTGELFF.

In this sample, this clonotype turned up many times. The gene calls are TRBV15 and TRBJ1-1, with D tentatively TRBD1 (5 bases). Trimming took off 4 bases at V and 4 bases at J, with 13 bases between the two ends. Germline loops: CDR1 LNHNV, CDR2 YYDKDF (reference sequence). The CDR3 sequence is 14 residues long. CDR3 DNA: TGTGCCACCAGCAAAGAGGGGTGGGTCACTGAAGCTTTCTTT. Amino acid sequence: CATSKEGWVTEAFF.

This clonotype came up many times. The chain recombines TRBV6-1 with TRBJ1-5, with TRBD1 matching 9 bases. In germline, CDR1 is MNHNS, CDR2 SASEGT. This CDR3 comprises 15 residues. Trimming removed 2 bases from V and 5 bases from J; junction bases left unmatched: 4. The CDR3 DNA reads as TGTGCCAGCAGTGAAACGGGACAGGGTCATCAGCCCCAGCATTTT. Its translation is CASSETGQGHQPQHF.

The chain couples TRBV7-2 to TRBJ2-1; 10 bases map to TRBD2. V lost 4 bases and J lost 7; bases outside the gene matches: 4. Germline V CDR1 and CDR2: SGHTA, FQGNSA. The CDR3 spans 14 residues. The CDR3 region is CASSSSGSWNEQFF. CDR3 nucleotides: TGTGCCAGCAGCTCTAGCGGGAGTTGGAATGAGCAGTTCTTC. Variable domain in full (rest from reference TRBV7-2 and TRBJ2-1): GAGVSQSPSNKVTEKGKDVELRCDPISGHTALYWYRQSLGQGLEFLIYFQGNSAPDKSGLPSDRFSAERTGGSVSTLTIQRTQQEDSAVYLCASSSSGSWNEQFFGPGTRLTVL.

This clonotype was detected a few times. The chain uses TRBV29-1 and TRBJ1-1; 9 nucleotides align to TRBD1. The CDR3 sequence is 13 residues long. Germline CDR1 reads SQVTM; CDR2 reads ANQGSEA. Unmatched junction bases numbered 11, after V lost 5 bases and J lost 10 bases. CDR3 bases: TGCAGCGTTAAGGAACTACAGGGGGCCGTAGCTTTCTTT. This codes for CSVKELQGAVAFF.

This clonotype was detected only a few times. The chain is built from TRBV2 and TRBJ2-5; D is undetermined. V was shortened by 4 bases and J by 5 bases, with 11 bases between the two germline ends. CDR1 is SNHLY, CDR2 FYNNEI, per germline. The CDR3 runs to 13 residues. For the CDR3, the DNA is TGTGCCAGCAGTGTACTCTCGCCGGAGACCCAGTACTTC. This gives the protein CASSVLSPETQYF.

The chain is built from TRBV20-1 and TRBJ2-7; TRBD1 matches at 12 bases. This CDR3 has 16 residues. CDR1 is DFQATT, CDR2 SNEGSKA, per germline (reference sequence). V dropped 1 base and J dropped 4; count of bases not matched to a gene: 8. In DNA, the CDR3 is TGCAGTGCTAGAGCCCCGGGACAGGGGGCTGTATACGAGCAGTACTTC. This translates into CSARAPGQGAVYEQYF.

A single count supports this clonotype. The chain links TRBV23-1 to TRBJ2-4; TRBD2 might be the D (6 bases). TRBV23-1 is designated an ORF whose function remains uncertain. The CDR3 length is 12 residues. With 6 bases removed from V and 13 bases from J, the gap between germline ends came to 16 bases. Here the CDR3 reads CASRPRTGLQYF. The CDR3 bases are TGCGCCAGCAGACCTAGAACCGGACTACAGTACTTC.

The sample holds a few counts of this clonotype. This chain connects TRBV4-1 to TRBJ1-5; D gene ambiguous. Per germline, CDR1 MGHRA and CDR2 YSYEKL. The CDR3 extends over 16 amino acids. V dropped 2 bases and J dropped 0 bases, with 11 bases sitting between them. CDR3 residues: CASSQPGGSSNQPQHF. The CDR3 DNA follows: TGCGCCAGCAGCCAACCCGGAGGGAGTAGCAATCAGCCCCAGCATTTT.

This clonotype came up many times. V gene TRBV12-3 or TRBV12-4 combines with J gene TRBJ2-2; D is uncertain. The CDR3 covers 11 residues. V was trimmed by 8 bases and J by 7 bases, leaving 8 bases between them. The CDR3 region is CASYMNGELFF. As DNA, the CDR3 is TGTGCCAGCTACATGAACGGGGAGCTGTTTTTT.

The chain is built from TRBV6-5 and TRBJ2-5; D tentatively reads TRBD1 or TRBD2 (7 bases each). Looked up from germline, CDR1 is MNHEY and CDR2 is SVGAGI. CDR3 length: 18 amino acids. The V end lost 2 bases, the J end lost 4 bases, and 23 bases lay between the germline ends. CDR3 region: CASSYRRQGGALRETQYF. In nucleotides, the CDR3 is TGTGCCAGCAGTTACCGAAGACAGGGAGGGGCCCTTAGAGAGACCCAGTACTTC.